These T cell receptor beta chains were read from a single sample in a study of blood T cell repertoires in COVID-19. Clones were read by immunoSEQ multiplex PCR, and TCRdb kept only the in-frame ones, dropping some. This table has nearly 80,000 clones, about 93% appearing once. The sequenced material came from peripheral blood. These receptor sequences come from a woman older than 75 with acute or convalescent COVID-19. Each CDR3 is given with its conserved first and last residue. A D gene is named only where the DNA matches it firmly.

D	J	V	DNA	CDR3
-	TRBJ2-3	TRBV25-1	TGTGCCAGCAGAGTAAGCCTCAGCACAGATACGCAGTATTTT	CASRVSLSTDTQYF
-	TRBJ1-2	TRBV5-1	TGCGCCAGTACCCAGGGAACGAGCTATGGCTACACCTTC	CASTQGTSYGYTF
TRBD1	TRBJ1-2	TRBV6-5	TGTGCCAGCAGGGAGGGGACAGGGGCTGGCTACACCTTC	CASREGTGAGYTF
TRBD2	TRBJ2-1	TRBV6-1	TGTGCCAGCAGTGAAGATGGCGGGAGGAACTACAATGAGCAGTTCTTC	CASSEDGGRNYNEQFF
TRBD1	TRBJ2-3	TRBV4-1	TGCGCCAGCAGGGTCTTACAGGGGGCAGGGGATACGCAGTATTTT	CASRVLQGAGDTQYF
-	TRBJ1-3	TRBV5-5	TGTGCCAGCAGCTTGGACGGGGTCCCCGGGAACACCATATATTTT	CASSLDGVPGNTIYF
-	TRBJ1-3	TRBV4-3	TGCGCCAGCAGCCAAGGACGGGGTCGGGATGGAAACACCATATATTTT	CASSQGRGRDGNTIYF
-	TRBJ2-1	TRBV24-1	TGTGCCACCAGTGATTCTAGCCACAATGAGCAGTTCTTC	CATSDSSHNEQFF
-	TRBJ1-4	TRBV18	TGTGCCAGCTCACTGAACGCGGCAGAAATTAATGAAAAACTGTTTTTT	CASSLNAAEINEKLFF
-	TRBJ2-3	TRBV7-2	TGTGCCAGCAGCCGCCTTAACAGGGCGCAGGGAGATACGCAGTATTTT	CASSRLNRAQGDTQYF
-	TRBJ1-4	TRBV19	TGTGCCAGTAGGGCAGGGTACGGACTGTTTTTT	CASRAGYGLFF
TRBD2	TRBJ2-5	TRBV7-6	TGTGCCAGCAGCCCAGGGACTAGCGGGGCCGCAAGGGAGACCCAGTACTTC	CASSPGTSGAARETQYF
-	TRBJ1-2	TRBV14	TGTGCCAGCAGCCAAGGACACTTCTATGGCTACACCTTC	CASSQGHFYGYTF
-	TRBJ1-5	TRBV27	TGTGCCAGCAGTCCGCCAGATCAGCCCCAGCATTTT	CASSPPDQPQHF
TRBD2	TRBJ2-2	TRBV7-3	TGTGCCAGCAGCTTCGGAGCGGGGGGCACCGGGGAGCTGTTTTTT	CASSFGAGGTGELFF
-	TRBJ1-2	TRBV12-3/TRBV12-4	TGTGCCAGCAGTGTAGTCAGGGGATCGGGCTACACCTTC	CASSVVRGSGYTF
TRBD1	TRBJ2-5	TRBV18	TGTGCCAGCTCACGGATAGACAGGGCCTACCCAGAGACCCAGTACTTC	CASSRIDRAYPETQYF
-	TRBJ2-2	TRBV6-5	TGTGCCAGCAGCCTCCTGTCGGGAGTGGTCGGGGAGCTGTTTTTT	CASSLLSGVVGELFF
TRBD1	TRBJ2-1	TRBV10-3	TGTGCCATCAATGGCCGACAGGGGGCGCAGGGTGAGCAGTTCTTC	CAINGRQGAQGEQFF
-	TRBJ2-6	TRBV19	TGTGCCAGTAGGGGGCCTGGGGCCAACGTCCTGACTTTC	CASRGPGANVLTF